This is a list of T cell receptor beta chains from one sample in a study of blood T cell repertoires in COVID-19. Sequencing was performed with immunoSEQ multiplex PCR; in TCRdb, only in-frame clones are kept and a portion is missing. Among over 150,000 clones, about three quarters were seen once, and the ten largest hold approximately 26%. Sequenced input: peripheral blood. These receptors came from a woman between 65 and 79 years old with acute or convalescent COVID-19. Both conserved end residues are part of each CDR3. D genes are given only for firm matches. Clone size is not always given. Where it is, it says once, few, many or a class for expanded clones.

cdr3_aa	cdr3_nt	d_call	clone_size	v_call	j_call
CASSLGTGVGYGYTF	TGTGCCAGCAGCTTAGGGACAGGGGTTGGCTATGGCTACACCTTC	TRBD1	NA	TRBV7-9	TRBJ1-2
CASQIAGGPHNEQFF	TGTGCCAGCCAGATAGCGGGAGGGCCCCACAATGAGCAGTTCTTC	TRBD2	few	TRBV3-1/TRBV3-2	TRBJ2-1
CATSDRRGVGETQYF	TGTGCCACCAGTGATAGACGGGGGGTGGGCGAGACCCAGTACTTC	TRBD2	NA	TRBV24-1	TRBJ2-5
CASSLGQLIYEQYF	TGTGCCAGCAGCTTGGGACAGCTGATCTACGAGCAGTACTTC	TRBD1	NA	TRBV13	TRBJ2-7
CASSREVDRRRSEQYF	TGCGCCAGCAGCCGAGAGGTCGACCGCCGTCGCTCCGAGCAGTACTTC	NA	NA	TRBV5-1	TRBJ2-7
CASGSTAGNEKLFF	TGTGCCAGTGGGTCGACAGCGGGAAATGAAAAACTGTTTTTT	NA	NA	TRBV19	TRBJ1-4
CASSLDTIGYEQYF	TGTGCCAGCAGCTTAGACACCATTGGCTACGAGCAGTACTTC	NA	NA	TRBV7-2	TRBJ2-7
CASRNTGTNTGELFF	TGTGCCAGCAGAAACACAGGGACGAACACCGGGGAGCTGTTTTTT	NA	NA	TRBV6-5	TRBJ2-2
CASSEPGLAGGSYEQYF	TGCGCCAGCAGTGAGCCCGGACTAGCGGGAGGGTCCTACGAGCAGTACTTC	TRBD2	NA	TRBV10-2	TRBJ2-7
CATSDFAGTLNEQFF	TGTGCCACCAGTGATTTTGCGGGAACGTTGAATGAGCAGTTCTTC	NA	many	TRBV24-1	TRBJ2-1
CASSLFPSKETQYF	TGTGCCAGCAGCTTGTTTCCTAGTAAGGAGACCCAGTACTTC	NA	NA	TRBV5-5	TRBJ2-5
CASSPAHGTTGAQYF	TGTGCCAGCAGCCCGGCGCACGGGACTACCGGGGCCCAGTACTTC	TRBD2	NA	TRBV11-2	TRBJ2-5
CASSVRQVPNEQYF	TGTGCCAGCAGCGTGAGACAGGTTCCGAACGAGCAGTACTTC	NA	once	TRBV9	TRBJ2-7
CASSQGGGNTEAFF	TGTGCCAGCAGCCAAGGTGGAGGGAACACTGAAGCTTTCTTT	NA	NA	TRBV3-1/TRBV3-2	TRBJ1-1
CASLGTGDEQYF	TGTGCCAGCTTAGGGACAGGGGACGAGCAGTACTTC	TRBD1	NA	TRBV18	TRBJ2-7
CASTPTGYKVDGYTF	TGTGCCAGCACCCCGACAGGGTATAAAGTTGATGGCTACACCTTC	TRBD1	NA	TRBV28	TRBJ1-2
CASSFLASGSNEQFF	TGTGCCAGCAGCTTTTTGGCTAGCGGGAGTAATGAGCAGTTCTTC	TRBD2	NA	TRBV6-5	TRBJ2-1
CASSTGISGNRGTDTQYF	TGTGCCAGCAGCACCGGGATTAGCGGGAACAGGGGCACAGATACGCAGTATTTT	TRBD2	NA	TRBV7-9	TRBJ2-3
CASSQTWNTEAFF	TGTGCCAGCAGCCAAACATGGAACACTGAAGCTTTCTTT	NA	NA	TRBV7-2	TRBJ1-1
CASSAGQGGIYEQYF	TGTGCCAGCAGCGCAGGCCAGGGAGGGATCTACGAGCAGTACTTC	TRBD2	NA	TRBV5-4	TRBJ2-7
CASSLAVSSNTGELFF	TGCGCCAGCAGCTTGGCGGTCTCATCGAACACCGGGGAGCTGTTTTTT	NA	NA	TRBV5-1	TRBJ2-2
CASSIGQGVAGKQFF	TGTGCCAGTAGTATCGGACAGGGGGTGGCTGGAAAGCAGTTCTTC	TRBD1	NA	TRBV19	TRBJ2-1
CASSGLSGHTQYF	TGTGCCAGCAGTGGCCTTAGCGGGCATACGCAGTATTTT	TRBD2	NA	TRBV2	TRBJ2-3
CASSSGGYEQYF	TGTGCCAGCAGTTCCGGGGGTTACGAGCAGTACTTC	NA	NA	TRBV12-3/TRBV12-4	TRBJ2-7
CASSSRTGFSSYEQYF	TGTGCCAGCAGCTCCAGAACAGGGTTCAGCTCCTACGAGCAGTACTTC	NA	NA	TRBV7-2	TRBJ2-7
CASSVQFQGQMNTEAFF	TGTGCCAGCAGTGTTCAATTCCAGGGACAGATGAACACTGAAGCTTTCTTT	TRBD1	NA	TRBV6-1	TRBJ1-1
CARSLNQGTGRGSEQYF	TGTGCCAGAAGCTTGAACCAGGGGACGGGCAGAGGTAGCGAGCAGTACTTC	NA	NA	TRBV5-3	TRBJ2-7
CASSPGTSGRDTQYF	TGTGCCAGCAGCCCCGGGACTAGCGGGAGGGACACGCAGTATTTT	TRBD2	NA	TRBV13	TRBJ2-3
CASSFASGRRDGELFF	TGCGCCAGCAGCTTCGCTAGCGGGAGACGAGACGGGGAGCTGTTTTTT	TRBD2	NA	TRBV5-1	TRBJ2-2
CASSPDRVSYNEQFF	TGTGCCAGCAGCCCCGACAGGGTATCCTACAATGAGCAGTTCTTC	TRBD1	NA	TRBV7-3	TRBJ2-1
CSASWTSGSDAGELFF	TGCAGTGCTAGTTGGACTAGCGGGAGTGATGCCGGGGAGCTGTTTTTT	TRBD2	NA	TRBV20-1	TRBJ2-2
CAWSVGSLRSYEQYF	TGTGCCTGGAGTGTCGGTTCTTTGCGATCCTACGAGCAGTACTTC	NA	NA	TRBV30	TRBJ2-7
CASSVGPGNTGELFF	TGTGCCAGCAGCGTAGGTCCCGGGAACACCGGGGAGCTGTTTTTT	NA	NA	TRBV9	TRBJ2-2
CASSLVAGGPADTQYF	TGCGCCAGCAGCTTGGTAGCGGGAGGGCCTGCAGATACGCAGTATTTT	TRBD2	once	TRBV5-1	TRBJ2-3
CASSLEGLAGINEQFF	TGCGCCAGCAGCCTGGAGGGACTAGCGGGAATAAATGAGCAGTTCTTC	TRBD2	many	TRBV5-1	TRBJ2-1
CASSIGRNSYGYTF	TGTGCCAGCAGCATCGGAAGGAACAGCTATGGCTACACCTTC	NA	NA	TRBV3-1/TRBV3-2	TRBJ1-2
CARSLGQYQETQYF	TGTGCCAGAAGCTTGGGACAGTATCAGGAGACCCAGTACTTC	NA	NA	TRBV5-3	TRBJ2-5
CASSPPAGGETGELFF	TGTGCCAGCTCACCACCGGCAGGGGGTGAAACCGGGGAGCTGTTTTTT	TRBD1	NA	TRBV18	TRBJ2-2
CASSITGTGGNEKLFF	TGTGCCAGCAGCATTACCGGGACAGGGGGGAATGAAAAACTGTTTTTT	TRBD1	NA	TRBV5-8	TRBJ1-4
CASSQAYGQMNTEAFF	TGTGCCAGCAGCCAAGCTTATGGACAGATGAACACTGAAGCTTTCTTT	NA	few	TRBV3-1/TRBV3-2	TRBJ1-1
CASSASGRSNGELFF	TGCGCCAGCAGCGCCAGCGGGAGAAGTAACGGGGAGCTGTTTTTT	TRBD2	NA	TRBV5-1	TRBJ2-2
CASSVSTLTGYTEAFF	TGTGCCAGCAGTGTTTCTACTCTTACAGGGTACACTGAAGCTTTCTTT	NA	NA	TRBV6-1	TRBJ1-1
CASSLQGDTGELFF	TGTGCCAGCAGCTTGCAGGGTGACACCGGGGAGCTGTTTTTT	NA	NA	TRBV7-3	TRBJ2-2
CASSYSGQSGNTIYF	TGTGCCAGCAGTTACTCGGGACAATCTGGAAACACCATATATTTT	NA	NA	TRBV6-5	TRBJ1-3
CASSVGLAGIPRATGELFF	TGTGCCAGCAGCGTAGGACTTGCGGGGATCCCTAGAGCCACCGGGGAGCTGTTTTTT	NA	NA	TRBV9	TRBJ2-2
CASSLASGRAGFHEQYF	TGTGCCAGCAGCCTAGCTAGCGGGAGGGCCGGTTTTCACGAGCAGTACTTC	TRBD2	NA	TRBV6-2/TRBV6-3	TRBJ2-7
CASSFDGSANNEQFF	TGTGCCAGCAGCTTCGACGGTAGCGCCAACAATGAGCAGTTCTTC	NA	few	TRBV11-3	TRBJ2-1
CASSFSENNEQFF	TGTGCCAGCAGCTTTTCAGAAAACAATGAGCAGTTCTTC	NA	many	TRBV7-9	TRBJ2-1
CASSLALAGLNTGELFF	TGTGCCAGCAGCTTAGCACTAGCGGGCTTGAACACCGGGGAGCTGTTTTTT	TRBD2	NA	TRBV7-8	TRBJ2-2
CATSDPSGDSYNEQFF	TGTGCCACCAGTGACCCCAGCGGTGATTCCTACAATGAGCAGTTCTTC	NA	NA	TRBV24-1	TRBJ2-1
CATSDPTGTDTQYF	TGTGCCACCAGTGATCCGACGGGGACAGATACGCAGTATTTT	NA	NA	TRBV24-1	TRBJ2-3
CASTQDRGLYEQYF	TGTGCCAGCACCCAAGACAGGGGGCTGTACGAGCAGTACTTC	TRBD1	NA	TRBV28	TRBJ2-7
CASGLSGTGGAEAFF	TGTGCTAGTGGTCTCTCAGGGACAGGAGGGGCTGAAGCTTTCTTT	TRBD1	NA	TRBV12-5	TRBJ1-1
CASSLGQVGNTIYF	TGTGCCAGCAGCTTGGGACAGGTTGGAAACACCATATATTTT	NA	once	TRBV5-6	TRBJ1-3
CASSPLTGLGTEAFF	TGTGCCAGCAGTCCCCTGACAGGGTTGGGCACTGAAGCTTTCTTT	TRBD1	NA	TRBV27	TRBJ1-1
CASVPDSSYEQYF	TGTGCCAGCGTCCCGGACAGCTCCTACGAGCAGTACTTC	NA	many	TRBV2	TRBJ2-7
CASSQGPVGETQYF	TGTGCCAGCAGCCAGGGCCCGGTGGGCGAGACCCAGTACTTC	NA	NA	TRBV5-5	TRBJ2-5
CASSVSVGTGVVEQYF	TGTGCCAGCAGCGTGTCGGTTGGGACAGGGGTGGTAGAGCAGTACTTC	TRBD1	NA	TRBV25-1	TRBJ2-7
CATSETGTGGNQPQHF	TGTGCCACCAGTGAAACCGGGACAGGGGGGAATCAGCCCCAGCATTTT	TRBD1	NA	TRBV24-1	TRBJ1-5